A single sample gave rise to the 21 T cell receptor beta chains below, sequenced in a study of cytomegalovirus exposure and HLA in healthy donors. Amplification used 60 Vbeta primers and 13 Jbeta primers. Using immunoSEQ multiplex PCR, the repertoire was profiled, and TCRdb retains in-frame clones only, with some absent. The data hold tens of thousands of clones, with around three quarters observed a single time. Material: PBMCs. The source of these receptors is a woman aged 40 to 50 in good health and CMV-seronegative.

CDR3 amino acids: CASSQDGRFGTEAFF. DNA of the CDR3: TGCGCCAGCAGCCAAGATGGCAGGTTCGGCACTGAAGCTTTCTTT. V gene TRBV4-3 combines with J gene TRBJ1-1; D remains unclear. Deletions cut 0 bases from V and 4 bases from J, with 12 bases between. This CDR3 is 15 amino acids long. Germline CDR1 and CDR2: LGHNA and YSLEER.

A few counts support this clone. The chain recombines TRBV20-1 with TRBJ2-5; D unresolved. V lost 4 bases and J lost 3, with 3 bases in between. Per the germline V gene, CDR1 is DFQATT and CDR2 is SNEGSKA (reference sequence). The CDR3 is 10 residues long. DNA for the CDR3: TGCAGTGCTATAAAAGAGACCCAGTACTTC. It is translated as CSAIKETQYF.

The V and J genes are TRBV2 and TRBJ2-7; 9 bases are shared with TRBD2. V gave up 9 bases and J gave up 3 bases; unmatched junction bases: 9. Germline V gene sequence: CDR1 SNHLY, CDR2 FYNNEI. The CDR3 has 14 amino acids. CDR3 amino acids: CASGGLAGDYEQYF. For the CDR3, the DNA is TGTGCCAGTGGGGGCTTAGCGGGAGACTACGAGCAGTACTTC.

The V gene is TRBV29-1, the J gene TRBJ2-1; 7 bases are a match to TRBD1. The length of the CDR3 is 15 residues. Per germline, CDR1 SQVTM and CDR2 ANQGSEA. Losses at the gene ends were 3 bases for V and 8 bases for J; bases not matched to a gene: 13. CDR3 loop: CSVDFDRDLVDEQFF. The CDR3 DNA reads as TGCAGCGTTGATTTCGACAGGGATTTGGTGGATGAGCAGTTCTTC.

The chain is built from TRBV5-1 and TRBJ2-5; D ambiguous. TRBJ2-7 matches the DNA end more closely, so the J call is doubtful. Germline CDR1 is SGHRS and CDR2 is YFSETQ. The CDR3 sequence is 14 residues long. CDR3 in DNA: TGCGCCAGTAAAATTGGAGCAGCATCCTACGAGCAGTACTTC. It encodes CASKIGAASYEQYF.

This clone was detected a few times. This rearrangement joins TRBV5-6 to TRBJ1-1, with 10 bases fitting TRBD1. V shed 3 bases, J shed 1 base, and the junction held 3 bases outside the gene matches. Germline values: CDR1 SGHDT, CDR2 YYEEEE. The CDR3 loop spans 15 amino acids. Here the CDR3 reads CASSWGDRGNTEAFF. CDR3 DNA sequence: TGTGCCAGCAGCTGGGGGGACAGGGGGAACACTGAAGCTTTCTTT.

The chain combines TRBV29-1 with TRBJ1-1; D is perhaps TRBD1 (5 bases). Germline values: CDR1 SQVTM, CDR2 ANQGSEA. The CDR3 runs 11 residues. The V end lost 1 base, the J end lost 11 bases, and 11 bases lay between the germline ends. DNA for the CDR3: TGCAGCGTTGAAGTCAACAGGTGGGCTTTCTTT. It specifies CSVEVNRWAFF.

This clone was observed a few times. The V gene is TRBV25-1, the J gene TRBJ1-1; the D is unclear. CDR3 length: 13 residues. CDR1 and CDR2 from the germline V gene are MGHDK and SYGVNS. Trimming removed 5 bases from V and 3 bases from J, with 10 bases in between. CDR3 in DNA: TGTGCCAGCAGTAGGGAGGAATACACTGAAGCTTTCTTT. Its translation: CASSREEYTEAFF.

This rearrangement joins TRBV5-1 to TRBJ1-5; 7 bases match TRBD1. The ends lost 3 bases at V and 2 bases at J; junction bases unmatched: 2. The length of the CDR3 is 14 residues. Germline values: CDR1 SGHRS, CDR2 YFSETQ. The CDR3 nucleotides are TGCGCCAGCAGCTCTACAGGGGGCAATCAGCCCCAGCATTTT. Translation gives CASSSTGGNQPQHF.

The chain has TRBV15 and TRBJ2-1, with a tentative D call TRBD1 (6 bases). The CDR3 consists of 15 residues. Germline V gene lookup returns CDR1 LNHNV and CDR2 YYDKDF (reference sequence). V dropped 3 bases and J dropped 6 bases, with 15 bases sitting between them. The DNA for the CDR3 is TGTGCCACCAGCAGCTTGGGTGGCAGGGGCAATGAGCAGTTCTTC. Translation gives CATSSLGGRGNEQFF.

There are a few counts of this clone. This sequence joins TRBV7-3 and TRBJ2-2; TRBD1 might be the D (6 bases). The CDR3 is 16 residues long. Trimming shortened V by 5 bases and J by 2 bases, and 15 bases separated the two germline ends. Germline V gene sequence: CDR1 SGHTA, CDR2 FQGTGA. The DNA of the CDR3 is TGTGCCAGCAGCCCATCGGACAGCTTAAACACCGGGGAGCTGTTTTTT. Translated, it gives CASSPSDSLNTGELFF.

J is TRBJ2-7 and V is TRBV12-5, with D hard to call. Germline lookup yields CDR1 LGHNT and CDR2 FRNRAP. There are 13 residues in the CDR3. Between the trimmed V and J ends, which lost 1 base and 0 bases, there was a span of 4 bases. CDR3 sequence: CASGLAYSYEQYF. Written as DNA, the CDR3 is TGTGCTAGTGGTTTGGCCTACTCCTACGAGCAGTACTTC.

The V and J genes are TRBV7-8 and TRBJ1-5, with D possibly being TRBD1 (5 bases). V dropped 1 base and J dropped 5 bases, with 15 bases sitting between them. The CDR3 is made up of 16 amino acids. Germline V gene sequence: CDR1 SGHVS, CDR2 FQNEAQ. Written as DNA, the CDR3 is TGTGCCAGCAGCTTAGGGCGGGGGAGGGTTTATCAGCCCCAGCATTTT. Translation gives CASSLGRGRVYQPQHF.

This chain connects TRBV4-1 to TRBJ1-5, with D uncertain. CDR3 length: 12 residues. CDR1 MGHRA and CDR2 YSYEKL come from the germline V gene. Trimming took 0 bases from V and 9 from J, leaving 6 bases between them. CDR3 sequence reads: CASSQDRGPQHF. The CDR3 DNA follows: TGCGCCAGCAGCCAAGATCGGGGGCCCCAGCATTTT.

The chain uses TRBV6-5 and TRBJ2-5, with 9 bases matching TRBD1. Germline CDR1 is MNHEY and CDR2 is SVGAGI. CDR3 length: 14 amino acids. Trimming removed 6 bases from V and 5 bases from J; junction bases left unmatched: 7. CDR3 residues: CASSLDRGWETQYF. The CDR3 nucleotides read TGTGCCAGCAGCTTGGACAGGGGATGGGAGACCCAGTACTTC.

V gene TRBV7-3 combines with J gene TRBJ2-2, with a possible D match to TRBD1 (6 bases). The CDR3 contains 14 residues. Trimming stripped 6 bases from V and 6 bases from J, with 14 bases between. Germline CDR1 SGHTA, CDR2 FQGTGA. This chain's CDR3 is CASSRIRGAGELFF. The CDR3 DNA reads TGTGCCAGCAGTAGAATCAGGGGTGCCGGGGAGCTGTTTTTT.

The rearrangement links TRBV25-1 to TRBJ2-1, with 8 bases aligning to TRBD2. The trim removed 2 bases at V and 4 bases at J, leaving 1 base unmatched. The CDR3 is 14 amino acids. Germline CDR1 is MGHDK and CDR2 is SYGVNS. CDR3 bases: TGTGCCAGCAGTGAAACGGGAGGGTACAATGAGCAGTTCTTC. It translates to CASSETGGYNEQFF.

In this sample, this clone turned up a few times. The rearrangement uses TRBV6-5 and TRBJ2-1; a weak D match, TRBD2 (6 bases). Per germline, CDR1 MNHEY and CDR2 SVGAGI. The V end lost 7 bases, the J end lost 9 bases, and 13 bases lay between the germline ends. The CDR3 has 12 amino acids. CDR3: CASKTTRGEQFF. Written as DNA, the CDR3 is TGTGCCAGCAAAACAACGCGGGGTGAGCAGTTCTTC.

V usage is TRBV7-2 and J usage is TRBJ1-2; a possible D gene is TRBD1 (6 bases). Between the trimmed V and J ends, which lost 5 bases and 8 bases, there was a span of 18 bases. CDR1 and CDR2 from the germline V gene are SGHTA and FQGNSA. This CDR3 comprises 14 residues. Here the CDR3 reads CASSPPGQRLGYTF. The CDR3 nucleotides are TGTGCCAGCAGCCCACCGGGACAACGTCTGGGCTACACCTTC.

The J gene is TRBJ2-5, the V gene TRBV29-1; TRBD2 is a possible D gene (7 bases). CDR1 and CDR2 (germline): SQVTM, ANQGSEA. The CDR3 is made up of 11 amino acids. V lost 7 bases and J 5 bases, leaving 11 bases between the germline ends. In DNA, the CDR3 is TGCAGCGGGGGGGGCACGGAGACCCAGTACTTC. Translation: CSGGGTETQYF.

The chain joins TRBV5-6 to TRBJ1-6; D unresolved. The V gene lost 0 bases and the J gene lost 5 bases, with 15 bases spanning the gap. The V gene's germline CDR1 is SGHDT and CDR2 YYEEEE. This CDR3 is built from 17 residues. The CDR3 DNA sequence: TGTGCCAGCAGCTTGGATGGAGGGATTTTCGATAATTCACCCCTCCACTTT. The encoded protein is CASSLDGGIFDNSPLHF.